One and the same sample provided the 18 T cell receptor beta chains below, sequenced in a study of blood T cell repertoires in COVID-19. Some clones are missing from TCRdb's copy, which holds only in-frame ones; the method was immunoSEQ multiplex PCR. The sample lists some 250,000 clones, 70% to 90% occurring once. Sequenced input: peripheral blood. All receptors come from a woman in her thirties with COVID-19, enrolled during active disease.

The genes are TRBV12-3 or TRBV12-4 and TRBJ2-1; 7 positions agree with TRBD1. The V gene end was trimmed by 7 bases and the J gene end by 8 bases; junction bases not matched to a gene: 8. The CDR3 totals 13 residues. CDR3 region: CASTPFDRDEQFF. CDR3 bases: TGTGCCAGCACTCCCTTCGACAGGGATGAGCAGTTCTTC.

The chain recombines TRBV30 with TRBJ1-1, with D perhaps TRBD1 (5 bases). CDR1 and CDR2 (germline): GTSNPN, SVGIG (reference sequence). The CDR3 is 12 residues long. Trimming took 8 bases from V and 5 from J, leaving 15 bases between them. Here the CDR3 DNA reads TGTGCCCAAAATCGAAGGGGAACTGAAGCTTTCTTT. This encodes CAQNRRGTEAFF.

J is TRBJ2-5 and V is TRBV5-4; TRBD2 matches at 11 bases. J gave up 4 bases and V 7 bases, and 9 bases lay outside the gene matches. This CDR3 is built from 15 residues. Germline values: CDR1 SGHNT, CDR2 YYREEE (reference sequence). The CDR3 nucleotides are TGTGCCAGCCGCGGAACTAGCGGGGGTTTAGAGACCCAGTACTTC. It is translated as CASRGTSGGLETQYF.

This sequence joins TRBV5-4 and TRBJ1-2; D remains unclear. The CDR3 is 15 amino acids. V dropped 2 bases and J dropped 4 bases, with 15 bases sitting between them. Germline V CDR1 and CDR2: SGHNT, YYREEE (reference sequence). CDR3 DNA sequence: TGTGCCAGCAGCTTTCCCCCTTCTCCCTCCTATGGCTACACCTTC. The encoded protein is CASSFPPSPSYGYTF.

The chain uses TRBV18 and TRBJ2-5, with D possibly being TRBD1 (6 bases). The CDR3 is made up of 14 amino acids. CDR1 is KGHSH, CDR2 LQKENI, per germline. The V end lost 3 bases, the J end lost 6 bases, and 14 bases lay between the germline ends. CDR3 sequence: CASSPGAPLQTQYF. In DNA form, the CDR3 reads TGTGCCAGCTCACCGGGGGCCCCATTACAGACCCAGTACTTC.

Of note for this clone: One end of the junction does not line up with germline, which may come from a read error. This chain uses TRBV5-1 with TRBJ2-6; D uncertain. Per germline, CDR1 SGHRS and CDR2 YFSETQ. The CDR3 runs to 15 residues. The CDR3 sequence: CASSLVGGGSNVLTF. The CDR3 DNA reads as TGCGCCAGCAGCTTGGTTGGCGGTGGGTCCAACGTCCTGACTTTC.

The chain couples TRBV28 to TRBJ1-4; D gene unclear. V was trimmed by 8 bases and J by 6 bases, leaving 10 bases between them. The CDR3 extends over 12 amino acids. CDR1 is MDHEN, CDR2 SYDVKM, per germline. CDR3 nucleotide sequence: TGTGCCAGCTATGCGGAGGATGAAAAACTGTTTTTT. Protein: CASYAEDEKLFF.

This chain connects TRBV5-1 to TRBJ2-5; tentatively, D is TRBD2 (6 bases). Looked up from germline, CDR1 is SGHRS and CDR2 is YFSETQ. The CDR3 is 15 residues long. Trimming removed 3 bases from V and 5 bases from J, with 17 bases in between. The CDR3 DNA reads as TGCGCCAGCAGCTCCCTTAGGGGCGGGGTGGAGACCCAGTACTTC. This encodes CASSSLRGGVETQYF.

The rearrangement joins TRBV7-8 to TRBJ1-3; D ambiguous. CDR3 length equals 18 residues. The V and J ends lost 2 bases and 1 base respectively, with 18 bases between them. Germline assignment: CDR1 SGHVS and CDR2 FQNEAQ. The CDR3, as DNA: TGTGCCAGCAGCTTATACGGGATCCATCAAGTATCTGGAAACACCATATATTTT. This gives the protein CASSLYGIHQVSGNTIYF.

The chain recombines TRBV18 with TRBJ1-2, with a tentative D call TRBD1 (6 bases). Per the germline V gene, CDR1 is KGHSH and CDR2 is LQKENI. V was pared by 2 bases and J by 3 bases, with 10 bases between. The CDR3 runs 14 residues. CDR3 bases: TGTGCCAGCTCACCAGGGGCAGGGGACTATGGCTACACCTTC. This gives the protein CASSPGAGDYGYTF.

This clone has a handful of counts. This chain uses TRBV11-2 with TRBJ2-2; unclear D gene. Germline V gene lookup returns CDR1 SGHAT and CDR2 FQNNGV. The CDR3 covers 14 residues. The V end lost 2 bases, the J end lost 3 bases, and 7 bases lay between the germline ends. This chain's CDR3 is CASSLLADTGELFF. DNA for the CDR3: TGTGCCAGCAGCTTATTGGCAGACACCGGGGAGCTGTTTTTT.

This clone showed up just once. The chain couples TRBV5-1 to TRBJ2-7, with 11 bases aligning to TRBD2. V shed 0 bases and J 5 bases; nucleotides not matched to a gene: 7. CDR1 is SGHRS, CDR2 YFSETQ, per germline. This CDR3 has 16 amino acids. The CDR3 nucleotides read TGCGCCAGCAGCTTGGGGATTAGCGGGGGGGCCCACGAGCAGTACTTC. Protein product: CASSLGISGGAHEQYF.

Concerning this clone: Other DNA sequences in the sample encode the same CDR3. DNA for the CDR3: TGTGCCACCAGCAGGGACAGGGAGGACTATGGCTACACCTTC. It translates to CATSRDREDYGYTF. J is TRBJ1-2 and V is TRBV15; TRBD1 matches 8 bases. V shed 3 bases and J 3 bases; nucleotides not matched to a gene: 3. The germline gives CDR1 LNHNV, CDR2 YYDKDF (reference sequence). The CDR3 is 14 residues long.

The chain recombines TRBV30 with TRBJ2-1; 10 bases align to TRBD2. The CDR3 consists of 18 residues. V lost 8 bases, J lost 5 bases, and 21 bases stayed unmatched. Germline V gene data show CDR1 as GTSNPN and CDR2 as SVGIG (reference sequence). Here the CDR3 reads CAGSTGSGGAYRDNEQFF. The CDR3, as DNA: TGTGCCGGGTCGACCGGGAGCGGGGGGGCCTATAGGGACAATGAGCAGTTCTTC.

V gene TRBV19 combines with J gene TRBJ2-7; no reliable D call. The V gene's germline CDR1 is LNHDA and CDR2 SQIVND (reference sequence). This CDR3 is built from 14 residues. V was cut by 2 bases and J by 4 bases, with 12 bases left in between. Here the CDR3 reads CASSIRLEGYEQYF. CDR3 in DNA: TGTGCCAGTAGTATACGGCTAGAAGGTTACGAGCAGTACTTC.

The CDR3 loop is CASSLDSSYGYTF. In DNA form, the CDR3 reads TGTGCCAGCAGTTTAGACAGTTCCTATGGCTACACCTTC. The V and J genes are TRBV27 and TRBJ1-2; D perhaps matches TRBD1 (5 bases). Germline-derived CDR1 and CDR2 are MNHEY and SMNVEV (reference sequence). The V gene lost 2 bases and the J gene lost 4 bases, with 8 bases spanning the gap. The CDR3 totals 13 residues.

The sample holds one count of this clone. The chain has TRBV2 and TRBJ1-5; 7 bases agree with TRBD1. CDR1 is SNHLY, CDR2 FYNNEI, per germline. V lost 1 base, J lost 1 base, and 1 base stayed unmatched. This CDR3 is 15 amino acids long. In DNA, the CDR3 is TGTGCCAGCAGTGAAGGACAGGGAAGCAATCAGCCCCAGCATTTT. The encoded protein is CASSEGQGSNQPQHF. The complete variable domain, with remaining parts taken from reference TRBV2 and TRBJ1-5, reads EPEVTQTPSHQVTQMGQEVILRCVPISNHLYFYWYRQILGQKVEFLVSFYNNEISEKSEIFDDQFSVERPDGSNFTLKIRSTKLEDSAMYFCASSEGQGSNQPQHFGDGTRLSIL.

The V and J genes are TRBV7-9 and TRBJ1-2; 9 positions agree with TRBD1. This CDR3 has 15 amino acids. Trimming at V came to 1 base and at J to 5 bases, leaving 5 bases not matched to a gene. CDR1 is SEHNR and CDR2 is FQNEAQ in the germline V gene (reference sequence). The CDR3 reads CASSLDRGRSYGYTF. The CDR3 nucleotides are TGTGCCAGCAGCTTAGACAGGGGGCGAAGTTATGGCTACACCTTC.